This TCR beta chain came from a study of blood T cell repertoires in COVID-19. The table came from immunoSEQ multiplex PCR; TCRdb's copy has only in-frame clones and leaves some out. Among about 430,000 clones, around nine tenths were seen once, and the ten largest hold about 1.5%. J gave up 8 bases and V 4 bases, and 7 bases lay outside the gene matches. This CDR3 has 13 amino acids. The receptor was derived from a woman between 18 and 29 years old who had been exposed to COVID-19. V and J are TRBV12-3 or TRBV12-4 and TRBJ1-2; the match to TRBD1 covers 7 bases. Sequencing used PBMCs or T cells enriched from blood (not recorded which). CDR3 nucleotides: TGTGCCAGCAGTTCCGACAGGGATCACGGCTACACCTTC. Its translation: CASSSDRDHGYTF.